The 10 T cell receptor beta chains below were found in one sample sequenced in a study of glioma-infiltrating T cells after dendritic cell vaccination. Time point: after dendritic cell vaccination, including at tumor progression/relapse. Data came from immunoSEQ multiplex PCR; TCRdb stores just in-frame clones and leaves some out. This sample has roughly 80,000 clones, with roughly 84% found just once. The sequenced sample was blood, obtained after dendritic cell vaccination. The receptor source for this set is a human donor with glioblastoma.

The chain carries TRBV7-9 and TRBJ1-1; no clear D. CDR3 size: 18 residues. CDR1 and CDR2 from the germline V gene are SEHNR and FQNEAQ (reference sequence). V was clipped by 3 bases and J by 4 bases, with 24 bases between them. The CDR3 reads CASSFKDVGSGLGTEAFF. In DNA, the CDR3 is TGTGCCAGCAGCTTCAAGGATGTTGGGTCCGGGTTAGGCACTGAAGCTTTCTTT.

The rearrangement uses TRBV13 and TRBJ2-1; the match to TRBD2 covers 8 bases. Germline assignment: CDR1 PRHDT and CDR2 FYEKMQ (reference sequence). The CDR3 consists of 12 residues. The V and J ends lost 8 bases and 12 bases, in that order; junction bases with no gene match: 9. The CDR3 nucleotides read TGTGCCAGCCAGGCGGGGGGTAGTGTGCAGTTCTTC. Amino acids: CASQAGGSVQFF.

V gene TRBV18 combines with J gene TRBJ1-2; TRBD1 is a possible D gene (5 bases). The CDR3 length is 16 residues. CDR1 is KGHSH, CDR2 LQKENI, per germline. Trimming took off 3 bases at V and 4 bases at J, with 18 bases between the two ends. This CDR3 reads CASSPTQVIGGYGYTF. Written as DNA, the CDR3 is TGTGCCAGCTCACCTACCCAGGTGATCGGGGGCTATGGCTACACCTTC.

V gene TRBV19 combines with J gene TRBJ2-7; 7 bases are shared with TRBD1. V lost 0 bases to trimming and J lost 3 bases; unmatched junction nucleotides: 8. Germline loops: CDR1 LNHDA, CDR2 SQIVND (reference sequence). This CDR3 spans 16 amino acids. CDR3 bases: TGTGCCAGTAGTATAGATCGCTCACAGGGGTTCTACGAGCAGTACTTC. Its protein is CASSIDRSQGFYEQYF.

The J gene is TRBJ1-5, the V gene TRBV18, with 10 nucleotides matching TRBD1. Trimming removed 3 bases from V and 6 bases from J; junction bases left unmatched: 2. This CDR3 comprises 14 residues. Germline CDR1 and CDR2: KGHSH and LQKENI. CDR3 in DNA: TGTGCCAGCTCACCTGGACAGGGGGGTCAGCCCCAGCATTTT. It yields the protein CASSPGQGGQPQHF. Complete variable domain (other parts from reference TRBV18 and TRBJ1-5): NAGVMQNPRHLVRRRGQEARLRCSPMKGHSHVYWYRQLPEEGLKFMVYLQKENIIDESGMPKERFSAEFPKEGPSILRIQQVVRGDSAAYFCASSPGQGGQPQHFGDGTRLSIL.

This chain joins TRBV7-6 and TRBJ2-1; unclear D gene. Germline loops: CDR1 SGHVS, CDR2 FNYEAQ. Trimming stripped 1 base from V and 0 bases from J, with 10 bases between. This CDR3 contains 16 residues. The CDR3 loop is CASSLDPPSSYNEQFF. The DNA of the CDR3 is TGTGCCAGCAGCTTAGATCCGCCCAGCTCCTACAATGAGCAGTTCTTC.

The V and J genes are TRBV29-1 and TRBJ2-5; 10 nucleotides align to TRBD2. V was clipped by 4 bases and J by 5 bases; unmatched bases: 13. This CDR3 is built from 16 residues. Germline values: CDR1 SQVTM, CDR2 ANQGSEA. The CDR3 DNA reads TGCAGCGTTGGAGGGGCTAGCGGGGGTCTAGGGGAGACCCAGTACTTC. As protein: CSVGGASGGLGETQYF.

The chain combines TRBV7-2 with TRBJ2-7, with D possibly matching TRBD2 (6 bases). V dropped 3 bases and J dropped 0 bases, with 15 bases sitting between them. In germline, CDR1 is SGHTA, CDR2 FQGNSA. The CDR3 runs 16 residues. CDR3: CASSLGWGEISYEQYF. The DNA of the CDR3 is TGTGCCAGCAGCTTGGGATGGGGGGAGATCTCCTACGAGCAGTACTTC.

As DNA, the CDR3 is TGTGCCAGCAGCCCCACCGGGACAGGGAGGACTGGCTACACCTTC. Protein product: CASSPTGTGRTGYTF. V usage is TRBV7-9 and J usage is TRBJ1-2, with 9 bases fitting TRBD1. The trim removed 5 bases at V and 7 bases at J, leaving 11 bases unmatched. The CDR3 is 15 residues long. Per germline, CDR1 SEHNR and CDR2 FQNEAQ (reference sequence).

The CDR3 DNA sequence: TGTGCCAGCCAACAGGGGGCCGTCACTGAAGCTTTCTTT. Translated: CASQQGAVTEAFF. J is TRBJ1-1 and V is TRBV6-5; 9 nucleotides match TRBD1. After removal of 8 bases from V and 4 bases from J, the junction contained 5 bases not matched to a gene. CDR1 is MNHEY, CDR2 SVGAGI, per germline. The CDR3 runs 13 residues.